Listed here is a single T cell receptor (beta chain). Its antigen is unknown. Molecular identifiers with 6-nucleotide sample barcodes were added during cDNA synthesis via template switching. TCRdb reprocessed the 5' RACE reads, with one entry per CDR3 protein and no DNA. The listing records 150,000 to 200,000 distinct CDR3 sequences. The data belong to a study of monozygotic twins with inflammatory bowel disease. The study's findings and limits: No separation of different T cell subtypes was possible.

CDR3 length equals 16 residues. Each donor had more than 2 ml of blood drawn. The sample taken for sequencing was blood. The receptor was isolated from a human donor with ulcerative colitis or Crohn's disease, or a healthy co-twin of an affected twin (not recorded which). This sequence joins TRBV12-3 or TRBV12-4 and TRBJ1-1. The CDR3 sequence is CASSSTNRFLNTEAFF.